What follows are 23 T cell receptor beta chains derived from one specimen sequenced in a study of T cell responses to AZD1222 COVID-19 vaccine. Some clones are missing from TCRdb's copy, which holds only in-frame ones; the method was immunoSEQ multiplex PCR. The profile shows about 150,000 clones, around 88% of them singletons. Material: peripheral blood, obtained on day 0 of AZD1222 vaccination. The receptors derive from an adult in good health.

The chain joins TRBV9 to TRBJ2-1; the match to TRBD1 covers 8 bases. Germline trimming cut 4 bases from V and 4 bases from J; bases unmatched to any gene: 10. This CDR3 is 16 amino acids long. Germline V gene data show CDR1 as SGDLS and CDR2 as YYNGEE. The DNA of the CDR3 is TGTGCCAGCAGCTGGACCGGGACAGGTCGATACAATGAGCAGTTCTTC. Its protein is CASSWTGTGRYNEQFF.

This clone occurred once. V and J are TRBV29-1 and TRBJ1-1; D gene ambiguous. Germline loops: CDR1 SQVTM, CDR2 ANQGSEA. The CDR3 sequence is 13 residues long. The V gene lost 6 bases and the J gene lost 0 bases, with 11 bases spanning the gap. This CDR3 is CSVLGRMNTEAFF. The CDR3 region has the DNA TGCAGCGTCTTGGGGAGAATGAACACTGAAGCTTTCTTT. The entire variable domain, with the rest obtained from reference TRBV29-1 and TRBJ1-1, is as follows: SAVISQKPSRDICQRGTSLTIQCQVDSQVTMMFWYRQQPGQSLTLIATANQGSEATYESGFVIDKFPISRPNLTFSTLTVSNMSPEDSSIYLCSVLGRMNTEAFFGQGTRLTVV.

The chain combines TRBV7-5 with TRBJ2-1; the DNA was not compared with TRBD2, the D call given in the table. TRBV7-5 is a pseudogene. This CDR3 is built from 20 residues. The CDR3 region has the DNA TGTGCCAGAAGCTCGCCGTGGACTAGCGGGAGGGCCGGGGTCTACAATGAGCAGTTCTTC. It translates to CARSSPWTSGRAGVYNEQFF.

The chain links TRBV5-1 to TRBJ1-5, with D maybe TRBD1 (5 bases). V was clipped by 0 bases and J by 7 bases, with 14 bases between them. This CDR3 has 15 amino acids. In germline, CDR1 is SGHRS, CDR2 YFSETQ. The CDR3 reads CASSLGGEIGQPQHF. The CDR3 DNA follows: TGCGCCAGCAGCTTGGGAGGGGAGATAGGACAGCCCCAGCATTTT.

This clone was observed a handful of times. The V gene is TRBV11-3, the J gene TRBJ1-3; unclear D gene. Germline assignment: CDR1 SGHNT and CDR2 YENEEA. The length of the CDR3 is 18 residues. Trimming took 5 bases from V and 0 from J, leaving 20 bases between them. As DNA, the CDR3 is TGTGCCAGCAGCCCCTACCTCTCCCAGGTTCTCTCTGGAAACACCATATATTTT. Amino acid sequence: CASSPYLSQVLSGNTIYF. Combining the CDR3 with reference TRBV11-3 and TRBJ1-3 gives the whole variable domain EAGVVQSPRYKIIEKKQPVAFWCNPISGHNTLYWYLQNLGQGPELLIRYENEEAVDDSQLPKDRFSAERLKGVDSTLKIQPAELGDSAVYLCASSPYLSQVLSGNTIYFGEGSWLTVV.

The chain employs TRBV5-1 and TRBJ1-4; tentatively, D is TRBD1 (5 bases). The V gene lost 5 bases and the J gene lost 0 bases, with 14 bases spanning the gap. Germline V gene data show CDR1 as SGHRS and CDR2 as YFSETQ. The CDR3 has 16 residues. CDR3 DNA: TGCGCCAGCAGGCCCACGGGGACTACAACTAATGAAAAACTGTTTTTT. This translates into CASRPTGTTTNEKLFF.

This rearrangement joins TRBV30 to TRBJ1-2; TRBD1 aligns across 10 bases. Trimming removed 3 bases from V and 2 bases from J; junction bases left unmatched: 3. CDR3 size: 14 residues. Germline V lookup: CDR1 GTSNPN, CDR2 SVGIG (reference sequence). The CDR3 coding sequence is TGTGCCTGGAGGACGACAGGGGGCAACTATGGCTACACCTTC. This translates into CAWRTTGGNYGYTF.

The chain carries TRBV29-1 and TRBJ2-5, with D perhaps matching TRBD2 (6 bases). The CDR3 extends over 12 amino acids. V was pared by 2 bases and J by 2 bases, with 6 bases between. The germline V gene has CDR1 SQVTM and CDR2 ANQGSEA. CDR3 loop: CSVERGQETQYF. In nucleotides, the CDR3 is TGCAGCGTTGAACGGGGGCAAGAGACCCAGTACTTC.

The chain joins TRBV19 to TRBJ1-1; D remains ambiguous. CDR3 length equals 13 residues. Germline V gives CDR1 LNHDA, CDR2 SQIVND (reference sequence). Trimming removed 10 bases from V and 4 bases from J, with 16 bases in between. The CDR3 DNA is TGTGCCACCGCCTTGGGCAAGGGCACTGAAGCTTTCTTT. Translated: CATALGKGTEAFF. The variable domain in full, completed from reference TRBV19 and TRBJ1-1, reads DGGITQSPKYLFRKEGQNVTLSCEQNLNHDAMYWYRQDPGQGLRLIYYSQIVNDFQKGDIAEGYSVSREKKESFPLTVTSAQKNPTAFYLCATALGKGTEAFFGQGTRLTVV.

The CDR3 DNA follows: TGCGCCAGCAGCTTGCTAGGGGACGGATCCTTGGGAAGCTACACCTTC. Translated: CASSLLGDGSLGSYTF. The V and J genes are TRBV5-1 and TRBJ1-2; perhaps TRBD1 as D (5 bases). Germline V gene sequence: CDR1 SGHRS, CDR2 YFSETQ. Trimming stripped 1 base from V and 9 bases from J, with 22 bases between. The CDR3 has 16 amino acids.

The rearrangement uses TRBV5-6 and TRBJ1-5, with TRBD1 matching 8 bases. The trim removed 4 bases at V and 8 bases at J, leaving 11 bases unmatched. The CDR3 runs to 15 residues. Germline lookup yields CDR1 SGHDT and CDR2 YYEEEE. The CDR3 coding sequence is TGTGCCAGCAGCGAAAAGGGACAGGCCAGGGAGCCCCAGCATTTT. This encodes CASSEKGQAREPQHF.

CDR3 loop: CASSQEIGSTDTQYF. In DNA form, the CDR3 reads TGTGCCAGCAGCCAAGAGATAGGGAGCACAGATACGCAGTATTTT. V and J are TRBV14 and TRBJ2-3; D is undetermined. V lost 0 bases, J lost 0 bases, and 7 bases lay in between. Germline-derived CDR1 and CDR2 are SGHDN and FVKESK. CDR3 length equals 15 residues.

The chain is built from TRBV7-8 and TRBJ2-7, with 12 bases fitting TRBD2. The germline CDR1 and CDR2 sequences are SGHVS and FQNEAQ. The CDR3 contains 14 residues. V lost 4 bases, J lost 7 bases, and 5 bases stayed unmatched. The CDR3, as DNA: TGTGCCAGCAGCTCGACTAGCGGGAGTTGGGAGCAGTACTTC. Translation: CASSSTSGSWEQYF.

The rearrangement links TRBV27 to TRBJ2-7; possibly TRBD2 for D (6 bases). Germline CDR1 reads MNHEY; CDR2 reads SMNVEV (reference sequence). The CDR3 runs to 13 residues. V was clipped by 7 bases and J by 2 bases, with 12 bases between them. The DNA for the CDR3 is TGTGCCAGCAAGGTTAGCGGCCCCTACGAGCAGTACTTC. Protein sequence: CASKVSGPYEQYF.

This CDR3 reads CASSQLNEQFF. CDR3 nucleotides: TGTGCCAGCAGCCAATTAAATGAGCAGTTCTTC. V usage is TRBV3-1 (or the pseudogene TRBV3-2) and J usage is TRBJ2-1; no clear D gene. Trimming removed 2 bases from V and 7 bases from J, with 3 bases in between. The CDR3 contains 11 residues. The V gene's germline CDR1 is LGHDT and CDR2 YNNKEL (reference sequence).

In this sample, this clone turned up once. This chain joins TRBV4-1 and TRBJ2-7; 13 nucleotides match TRBD2. The junction had 4 bases not matched to a gene; V was cut back by 4 bases and J by 4 bases. CDR1 and CDR2 (germline): MGHRA, YSYEKL. CDR3 length: 15 residues. This CDR3 is CASSPGTSGVYEQYF. For the CDR3, the DNA is TGCGCCAGCAGCCCCGGGACTAGCGGGGTGTACGAGCAGTACTTC.

This chain links TRBV18 with TRBJ1-2; 7 bases fit TRBD1. This CDR3 is built from 14 residues. Germline V lookup: CDR1 KGHSH, CDR2 LQKENI. The ends lost 6 bases at V and 0 bases at J; junction bases unmatched: 4. CDR3 region: CASSGTVSNYGYTF. In nucleotides, the CDR3 is TGTGCCAGCTCCGGGACAGTTTCTAACTATGGCTACACCTTC.

The rearrangement uses TRBV11-2 and TRBJ1-1; TRBD1 might be the D (6 bases). This CDR3 comprises 16 residues. CDR1 is SGHAT, CDR2 FQNNGV, per germline. V lost 4 bases to trimming and J lost 7 bases, with 22 bases between them. The CDR3 region has the DNA TGTGCCAGCAGCTCCCGCTCACCTGTGGGGGGCTATGAAGCTTTCTTT. Translation gives CASSSRSPVGGYEAFF.

The V call is TRBV12-3 or TRBV12-4, the J call TRBJ1-2; the D is unclear. This CDR3 is 13 amino acids long. Trimming removed 1 base from V and 9 bases from J, with 12 bases in between. CDR3 nucleotide sequence: TGTGCCAGCAGTTTAGGCATGCAGTCAAGCTACACCTTC. Translated: CASSLGMQSSYTF.

This clone appeared once. One junction end does not reproduce the germline sequence, and a read error may be involved. The CDR3 sequence is CASSSLLDRGVF. CDR3 bases: TGTGCCAGCAGTTCCCTTCTCGACAGGGGCGTCTTC. The J gene is TRBJ1-2, the V gene TRBV12-3 or TRBV12-4, with TRBD1 identical over 8 bases. The CDR3 length is 12 residues.

The chain carries TRBV25-1 and TRBJ2-1, with 9 bases aligning to TRBD2. Germline trimming cut 1 base from V and 6 bases from J; bases unmatched to any gene: 10. Germline lookup yields CDR1 MGHDK and CDR2 SYGVNS. The CDR3 extends over 17 amino acids. CDR3 in DNA: TGTGCCAGCAGTGAATCGGAAAGGCGGGAGGGGGGCAATGAGCAGTTCTTC. Translating gives CASSESERREGGNEQFF.

CDR3 in DNA: TGTGCCAGCAGCTCAGGGCGCTCTGGGGCCAACGTCCTGACTTTC. It specifies CASSSGRSGANVLTF. The chain uses TRBV5-4 and TRBJ2-6, with a weak D call TRBD1 (5 bases). CDR1 and CDR2 from the germline V gene are SGHNT and YYREEE (reference sequence). Trimming left V 3 bases short and J 0 bases short, with 7 bases between. This CDR3 has 15 residues.

The V call is TRBV6-6, the J call TRBJ1-2; TRBD1 matches 7 bases. Germline CDR1 is MNHNY and CDR2 is SVGAGI (reference sequence). The J segment lost 2 bases and the V segment lost 7 bases, leaving 7 bases of the junction unmatched. The CDR3 extends over 14 amino acids. The CDR3 nucleotides read TGTGCCAGCATCCGAGAGACAGGGAACTATGGCTACACCTTC. Translation gives CASIRETGNYGYTF.